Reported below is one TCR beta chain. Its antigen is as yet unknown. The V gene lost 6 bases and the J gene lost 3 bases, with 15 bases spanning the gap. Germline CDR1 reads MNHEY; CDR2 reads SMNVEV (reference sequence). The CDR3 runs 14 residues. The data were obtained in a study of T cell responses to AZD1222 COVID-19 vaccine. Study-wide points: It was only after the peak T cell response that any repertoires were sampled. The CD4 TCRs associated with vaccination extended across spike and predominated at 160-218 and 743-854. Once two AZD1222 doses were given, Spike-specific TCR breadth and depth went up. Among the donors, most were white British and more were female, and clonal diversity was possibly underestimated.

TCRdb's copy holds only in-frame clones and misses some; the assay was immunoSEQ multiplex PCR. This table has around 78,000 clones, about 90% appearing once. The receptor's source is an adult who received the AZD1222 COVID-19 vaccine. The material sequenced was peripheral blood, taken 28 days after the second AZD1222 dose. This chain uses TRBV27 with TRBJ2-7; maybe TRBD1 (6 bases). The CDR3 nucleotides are TGTGCCAGCAGCCTCTCAGGACAGCACTACGAGCAGTACTTC. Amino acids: CASSLSGQHYEQYF.